Listed here are 11 T cell receptor beta chains from one sample, sequenced in a study of blood T cell repertoires in COVID-19. Assay: immunoSEQ multiplex PCR; the TCRdb copy retains only in-frame clones and omits some. The sample shows under 300,000 clones, 83% of them seen only once. Sequenced: peripheral blood. The receptors derive from a woman in her forties or fifties who had recovered from COVID-19.

This rearrangement joins TRBV28 to TRBJ1-5; 8 bases are a match to TRBD1. V shed 3 bases and J 2 bases; nucleotides not matched to a gene: 21. CDR1 and CDR2 from the germline V gene are MDHEN and SYDVKM. The CDR3 has 21 residues. The CDR3 sequence: CASSFWWWGQEVNSGNQPQHF. The CDR3 DNA follows: TGTGCCAGCAGTTTTTGGTGGTGGGGACAGGAGGTGAATAGCGGCAATCAGCCCCAGCATTTT.

V usage is TRBV10-1 and J usage is TRBJ2-3, with a weak D call TRBD1 (5 bases). This CDR3 contains 14 residues. The germline V gene encodes CDR1 WNHNN and CDR2 SYGVQD (reference sequence). The V gene lost 5 bases and the J gene lost 1 base, with 10 bases spanning the gap. Written as DNA, the CDR3 is TGCGCCAGCAGTTTCGACAGATGCACAGATACGCAGTATTTT. Amino acid sequence: CASSFDRCTDTQYF.

The CDR3 sequence: CASSRIANSPLHF. CDR3 DNA sequence: TGTGCCAGCTCACGAATAGCGAATTCACCCCTCCACTTT. V usage is TRBV18 and J usage is TRBJ1-6; no firm D call. The germline V gene encodes CDR1 KGHSH and CDR2 LQKENI. The CDR3 extends over 13 amino acids. Trimming cost V 4 bases and J 7 bases, with 8 bases left between them.

The chain's CDR3 is CASSQGQPGEAFF. As DNA, the CDR3 is TGTGCCAGCAGCCAAGGACAGCCCGGGGAAGCTTTCTTT. This rearrangement joins TRBV12-3 or TRBV12-4 to TRBJ1-1, with D tentatively TRBD1 (6 bases). The CDR3 has 13 residues. The V end was cut by 6 bases, the J end by 8 bases, with 16 bases between.

This rearrangement joins TRBV6-5 to TRBJ2-1, with D possibly matching TRBD2 (6 bases). CDR1 and CDR2 from the germline V gene are MNHEY and SVGAGI. The V end lost 0 bases, the J end lost 4 bases, and 10 bases lay between the germline ends. The CDR3 length is 15 residues. CDR3 coding DNA: TGTGCCAGCAGTTACTCTGGGCTAGCGTACAATGAGCAGTTCTTC. Amino acid sequence: CASSYSGLAYNEQFF.

This clone was detected once. The chain has TRBV19 and TRBJ1-5; a weak D match, TRBD1 (5 bases). CDR3 length: 15 amino acids. From germline, CDR1 is LNHDA and CDR2 SQIVND (reference sequence). Trimming shortened V by 5 bases and J by 3 bases, and 14 bases separated the two germline ends. The CDR3 loop reads CASSPDQGNNQPQHF. The CDR3 region has the DNA TGTGCCAGTAGTCCCGATCAGGGAAACAATCAGCCCCAGCATTTT.

The chain is built from TRBV6-5 and TRBJ1-1; D is perhaps TRBD1 (6 bases). Trimming shortened V by 7 bases and J by 5 bases, and 14 bases separated the two germline ends. The CDR3 spans 13 residues. Per germline, CDR1 MNHEY and CDR2 SVGAGI. In DNA, the CDR3 is TGTGCCAGCATCGGGGGGGCGAGAACTGAAGCTTTCTTT. Its protein product is CASIGGARTEAFF.

This sequence joins TRBV28 and TRBJ2-7; 7 bases fit TRBD2. The length of the CDR3 is 15 residues. V was pared by 6 bases and J by 4 bases, with 12 bases of the junction left unmatched. CDR1 and CDR2 from the germline V gene are MDHEN and SYDVKM. CDR3: CASSRSAAGAYEQYF. The CDR3 coding sequence is TGTGCCAGCAGCCGAAGCGCGGCGGGAGCTTACGAGCAGTACTTC.

This chain links TRBV4-3 with TRBJ2-1; D not certain. V shed 1 base and J shed 1 base, with 11 bases lying between them. The CDR3 sequence is 16 residues long. The germline CDR1 and CDR2 sequences are LGHNA and YSLEER. CDR3 amino acids: CASSQGSLQSYNEQFF. Written as DNA, the CDR3 is TGCGCCAGCAGCCAAGGATCCCTCCAGTCCTACAATGAGCAGTTCTTC.

CDR3 DNA sequence: TGTGCCAGCAGCATCACAGGGTCTGGGGCCAACGTCCTGACTTTC. It yields the protein CASSITGSGANVLTF. V usage is TRBV9 and J usage is TRBJ2-6; D perhaps matches TRBD1 (6 bases). Trimming stripped 4 bases from V and 1 base from J, with 9 bases between. The CDR3 is made up of 15 amino acids. CDR1 and CDR2 (germline): SGDLS, YYNGEE.

The chain couples TRBV28 to TRBJ1-2, with no clear D. The CDR3 is 13 amino acids. Germline CDR1 is MDHEN and CDR2 is SYDVKM. The germline V and J ends were trimmed by 9 bases and 0 bases, with 11 bases remaining between them. The CDR3 reads CASKQPTNYGYTF. The CDR3 DNA is TGTGCCAGTAAACAGCCTACTAACTATGGCTACACCTTC.